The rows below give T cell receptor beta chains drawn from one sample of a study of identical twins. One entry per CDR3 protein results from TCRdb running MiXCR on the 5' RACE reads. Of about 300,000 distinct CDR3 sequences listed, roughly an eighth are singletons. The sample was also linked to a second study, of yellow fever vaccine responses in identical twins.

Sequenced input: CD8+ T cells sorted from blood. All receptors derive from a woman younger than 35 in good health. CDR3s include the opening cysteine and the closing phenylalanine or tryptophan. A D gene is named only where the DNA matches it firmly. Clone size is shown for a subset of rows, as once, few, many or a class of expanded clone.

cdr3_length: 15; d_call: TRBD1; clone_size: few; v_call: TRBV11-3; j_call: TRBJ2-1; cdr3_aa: CASMRRDSSYNEQFF; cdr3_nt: TGTGCCAGCATGCGCCGGGACAGCTCCTACAATGAGCAGTTCTTC
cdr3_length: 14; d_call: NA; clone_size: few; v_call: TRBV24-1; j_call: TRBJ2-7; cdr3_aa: CATSGTETPYEQYF; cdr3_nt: TGTGCCACCAGTGGAACAGAAACCCCCTACGAGCAGTACTTC
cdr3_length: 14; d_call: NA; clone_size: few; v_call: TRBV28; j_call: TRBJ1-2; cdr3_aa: CASIGLEVNYGYTF; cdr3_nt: TGTGCCAGCATAGGCCTGGAAGTTAACTATGGCTACACCTTC
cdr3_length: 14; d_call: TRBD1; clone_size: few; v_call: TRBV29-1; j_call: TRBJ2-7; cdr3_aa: CSVEPGQGSYEQYF; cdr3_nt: TGCAGCGTTGAACCGGGACAGGGCTCCTACGAGCAGTACTTC
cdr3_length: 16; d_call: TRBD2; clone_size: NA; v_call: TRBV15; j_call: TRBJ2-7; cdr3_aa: CATSREAGGSSYEQYF; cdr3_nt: TGTGCCACCAGCAGAGAAGCGGGAGGGTCCTCCTACGAGCAGTACTTC
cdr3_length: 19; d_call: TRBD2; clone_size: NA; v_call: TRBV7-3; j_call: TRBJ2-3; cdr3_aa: CASSLLSAGGPRNSDTQYF; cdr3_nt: TGTGCCAGCAGCTTATTATCAGCGGGAGGGCCAAGGAATTCAGATACGCAGTATTTT
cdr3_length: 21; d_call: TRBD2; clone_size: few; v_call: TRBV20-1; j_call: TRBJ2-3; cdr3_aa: CSARERGRGLAVEVGSDTQYF; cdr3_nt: TGCAGTGCTAGAGAGCGGGGTCGGGGACTAGCGGTTGAGGTTGGTTCAGATACGCAGTATTTT
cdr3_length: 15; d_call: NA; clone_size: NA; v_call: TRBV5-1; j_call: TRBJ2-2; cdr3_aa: CASSLGWQDTGELFF; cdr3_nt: TGCGCCAGCAGCTTGGGCTGGCAGGACACCGGGGAGCTGTTTTTT
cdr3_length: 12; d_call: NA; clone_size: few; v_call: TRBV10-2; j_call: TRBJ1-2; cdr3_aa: CASSESGSLYTF; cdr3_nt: TGCGCCAGCAGTGAGTCCGGCAGCCTCTACACCTTC
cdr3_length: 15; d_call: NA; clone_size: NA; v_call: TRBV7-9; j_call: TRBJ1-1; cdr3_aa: CASSSPLRANTEAFF; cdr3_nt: TGTGCCAGCAGCTCACCCCTCAGGGCGAACACTGAAGCTTTCTTT